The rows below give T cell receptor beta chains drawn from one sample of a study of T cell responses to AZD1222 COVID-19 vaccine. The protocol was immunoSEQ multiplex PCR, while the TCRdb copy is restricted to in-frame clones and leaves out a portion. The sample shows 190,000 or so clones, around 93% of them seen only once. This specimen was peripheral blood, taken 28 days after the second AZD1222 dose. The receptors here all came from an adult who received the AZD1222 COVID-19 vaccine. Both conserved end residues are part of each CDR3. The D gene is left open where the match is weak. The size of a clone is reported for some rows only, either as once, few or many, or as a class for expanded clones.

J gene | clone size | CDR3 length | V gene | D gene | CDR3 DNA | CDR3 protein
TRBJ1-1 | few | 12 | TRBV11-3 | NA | TGTGCCAGCGGGCAAGTAGGCACTGAAGCTTTCTTT | CASGQVGTEAFF
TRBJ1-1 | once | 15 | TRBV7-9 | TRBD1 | TGTGCCAGCAGCTTAGGGAGAACAGGGGTTACTGAAGCTTTCTTT | CASSLGRTGVTEAFF
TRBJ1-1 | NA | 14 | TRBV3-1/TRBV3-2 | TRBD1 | TGTGCCAGCAGCTCGACAGGGAGGAACACTGAAGCTTTCTTT | CASSSTGRNTEAFF
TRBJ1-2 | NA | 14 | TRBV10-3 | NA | TGTGCCATCAGTGAAAGGGGACCTCGGGGTGGCTACACCTTC | CAISERGPRGGYTF
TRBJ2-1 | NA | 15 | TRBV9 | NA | TGTGCCAGCAGCGTGGGAACCTCGTTGGGCGGAAAGCAGTTCTTC | CASSVGTSLGGKQFF
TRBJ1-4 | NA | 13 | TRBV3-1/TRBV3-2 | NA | TGTGCCAGCAGCCGGACTGTTAATGAAAAACTGTTTTTT | CASSRTVNEKLFF
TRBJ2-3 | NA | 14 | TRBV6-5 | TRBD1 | TGTGCCAGCAGGGTGGGACAGGGGACAGATACGCAGTATTTT | CASRVGQGTDTQYF
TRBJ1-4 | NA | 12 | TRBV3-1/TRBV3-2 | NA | TGTGCCAGCAGCCAAGCCCGTGAAAAACTGTTTTTT | CASSQAREKLFF
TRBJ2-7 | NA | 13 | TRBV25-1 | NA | TGTGCCAGCCGGGGGGCAGGCTCCTACGAGCAGTACTTC | CASRGAGSYEQYF
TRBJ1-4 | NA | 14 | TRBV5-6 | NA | TGTGCCAGCAGCTCGGGGGCGGGTAATGAAAAACTGTTTTTT | CASSSGAGNEKLFF
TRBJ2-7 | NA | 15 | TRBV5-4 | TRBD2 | TGTGCCAGCAGTAAGACTAGCGGGGGGATCTACGAGCAGTACTTC | CASSKTSGGIYEQYF